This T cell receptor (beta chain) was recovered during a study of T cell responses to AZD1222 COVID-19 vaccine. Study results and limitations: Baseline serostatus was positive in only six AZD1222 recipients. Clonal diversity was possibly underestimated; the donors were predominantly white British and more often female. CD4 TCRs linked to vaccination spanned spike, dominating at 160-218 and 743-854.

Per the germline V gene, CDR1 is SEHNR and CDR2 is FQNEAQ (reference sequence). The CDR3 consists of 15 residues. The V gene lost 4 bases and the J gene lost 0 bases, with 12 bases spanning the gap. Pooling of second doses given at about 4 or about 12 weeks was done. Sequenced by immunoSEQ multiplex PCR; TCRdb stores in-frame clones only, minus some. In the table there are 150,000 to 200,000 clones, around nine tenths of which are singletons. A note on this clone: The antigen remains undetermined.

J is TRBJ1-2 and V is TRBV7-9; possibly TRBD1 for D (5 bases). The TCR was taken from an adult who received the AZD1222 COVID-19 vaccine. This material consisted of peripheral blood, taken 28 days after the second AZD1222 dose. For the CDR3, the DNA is TGTGCCAGCAGCTACGGGACCAACTCTAACTATGGCTACACCTTC. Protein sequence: CASSYGTNSNYGYTF.